What follows describes a single T cell receptor (beta chain). This CDR3 region has 12 residues. V was cut by 1 base and J by 7 bases, with 8 bases left in between. Germline-derived CDR1 and CDR2 are SEHNR and FQNEAQ (reference sequence). Libraries were prepared by immunoSEQ multiplex PCR; TCRdb keeps only in-frame clonotypes and omits some of them. Here the sample spans around 180,000 clones, approximately 85% being singletons. These data belong to a study of blood T cell repertoires in COVID-19. The chain carries TRBV7-9 and TRBJ2-7; D is ambiguous. The sequence was obtained from an elderly woman with acute or convalescent COVID-19. The sample was peripheral blood. DNA for the CDR3: TGTGCCAGCAGCTTAGAGTCGAGGGAGCAGTACTTC. Translating it yields CASSLESREQYF.